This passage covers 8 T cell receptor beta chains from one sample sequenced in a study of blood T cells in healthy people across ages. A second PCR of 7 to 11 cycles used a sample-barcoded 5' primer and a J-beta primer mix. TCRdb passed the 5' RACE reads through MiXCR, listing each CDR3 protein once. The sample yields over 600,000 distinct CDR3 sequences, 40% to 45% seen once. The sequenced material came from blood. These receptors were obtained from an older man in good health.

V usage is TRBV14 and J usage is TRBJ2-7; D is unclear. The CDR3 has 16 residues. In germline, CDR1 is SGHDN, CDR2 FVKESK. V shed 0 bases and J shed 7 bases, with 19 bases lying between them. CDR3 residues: CASSQEGRIFYNEQYF. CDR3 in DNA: TGTGCCAGCAGCCAAGAAGGCCGGATTTTTTACAATGAGCAGTACTTC.

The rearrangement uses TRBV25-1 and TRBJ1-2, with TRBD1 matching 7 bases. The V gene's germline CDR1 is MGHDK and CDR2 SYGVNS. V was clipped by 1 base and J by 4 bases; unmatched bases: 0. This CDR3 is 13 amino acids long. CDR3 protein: CASSESGGYGYTF. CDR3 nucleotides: TGTGCCAGCAGTGAATCAGGGGGCTATGGCTACACCTTC.

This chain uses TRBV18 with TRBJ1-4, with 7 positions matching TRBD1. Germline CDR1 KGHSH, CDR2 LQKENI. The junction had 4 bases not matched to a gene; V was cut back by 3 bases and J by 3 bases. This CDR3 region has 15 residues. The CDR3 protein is CASSPGQHPNEKLFF. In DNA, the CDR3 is TGTGCCAGCTCACCGGGACAGCACCCTAATGAAAAACTGTTTTTT.

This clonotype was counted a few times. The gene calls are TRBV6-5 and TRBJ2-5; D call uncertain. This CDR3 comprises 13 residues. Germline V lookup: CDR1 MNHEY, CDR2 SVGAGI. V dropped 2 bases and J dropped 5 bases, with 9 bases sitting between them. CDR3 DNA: TGTGCCAGCAGTTACCTAACGCGGGAGACCCAGTACTTC. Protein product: CASSYLTRETQYF.

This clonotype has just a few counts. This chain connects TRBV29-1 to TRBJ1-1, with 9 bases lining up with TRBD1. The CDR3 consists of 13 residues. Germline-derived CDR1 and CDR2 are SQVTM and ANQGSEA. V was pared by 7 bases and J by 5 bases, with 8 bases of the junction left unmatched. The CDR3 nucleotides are TGCAGCGGGGGACACAGGGGGCCGACTGAAGCTTTCTTT. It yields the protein CSGGHRGPTEAFF. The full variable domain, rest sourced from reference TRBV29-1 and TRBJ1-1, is SAVISQKPSRDICQRGTSLTIQCQVDSQVTMMFWYRQQPGQSLTLIATANQGSEATYESGFVIDKFPISRPNLTFSTLTVSNMSPEDSSIYLCSGGHRGPTEAFFGQGTRLTVV.

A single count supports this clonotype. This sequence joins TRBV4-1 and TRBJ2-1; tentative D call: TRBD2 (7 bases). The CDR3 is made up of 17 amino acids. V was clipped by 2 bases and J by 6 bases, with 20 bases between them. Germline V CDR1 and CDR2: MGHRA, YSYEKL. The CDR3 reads CASSQPTNGGPSNEQFF. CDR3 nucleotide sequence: TGCGCCAGCAGCCAACCAACTAACGGGGGGCCAAGCAATGAGCAGTTCTTC.

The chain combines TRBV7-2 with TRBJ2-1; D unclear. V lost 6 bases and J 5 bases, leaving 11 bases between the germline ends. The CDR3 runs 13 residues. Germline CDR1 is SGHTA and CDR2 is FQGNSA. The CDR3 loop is CASRGYEHNEQFF. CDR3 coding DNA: TGTGCCAGCAGGGGGTACGAACACAATGAGCAGTTCTTC.

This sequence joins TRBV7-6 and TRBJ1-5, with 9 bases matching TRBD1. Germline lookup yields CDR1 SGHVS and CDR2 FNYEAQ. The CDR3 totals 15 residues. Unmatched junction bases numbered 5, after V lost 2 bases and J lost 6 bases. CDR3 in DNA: TGTGCCAGCAGCTTATCACAGGGGGCGGTTCAGCCCCAGCATTTT. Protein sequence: CASSLSQGAVQPQHF.